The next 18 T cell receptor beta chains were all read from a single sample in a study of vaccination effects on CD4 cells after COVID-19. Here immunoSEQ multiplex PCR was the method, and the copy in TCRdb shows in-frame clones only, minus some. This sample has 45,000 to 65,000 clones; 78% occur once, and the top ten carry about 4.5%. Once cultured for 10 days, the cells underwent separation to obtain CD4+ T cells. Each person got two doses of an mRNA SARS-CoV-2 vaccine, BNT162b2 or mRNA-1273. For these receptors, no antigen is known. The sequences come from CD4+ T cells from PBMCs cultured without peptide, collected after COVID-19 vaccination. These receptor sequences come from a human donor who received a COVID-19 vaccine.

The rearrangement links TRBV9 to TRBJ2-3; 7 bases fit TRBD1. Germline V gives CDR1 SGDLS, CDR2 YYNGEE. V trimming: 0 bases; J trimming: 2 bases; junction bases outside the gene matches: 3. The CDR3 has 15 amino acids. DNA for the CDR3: TGTGCCAGCAGCGTAGAGACAGGGACCACAGATACGCAGTATTTT. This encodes CASSVETGTTDTQYF.

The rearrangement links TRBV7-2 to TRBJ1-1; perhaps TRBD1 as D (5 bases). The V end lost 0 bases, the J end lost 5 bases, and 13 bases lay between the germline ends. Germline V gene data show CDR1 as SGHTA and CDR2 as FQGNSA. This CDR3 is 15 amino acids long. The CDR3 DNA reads TGTGCCAGCAGCTTAGCTTGGGGGGGTGGGACTGAAGCTTTCTTT. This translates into CASSLAWGGGTEAFF.

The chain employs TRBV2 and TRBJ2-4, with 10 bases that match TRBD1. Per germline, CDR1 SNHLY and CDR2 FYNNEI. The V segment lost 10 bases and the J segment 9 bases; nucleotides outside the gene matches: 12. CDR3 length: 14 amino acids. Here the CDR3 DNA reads TGTGCCACCCAGCCGGGACAGGGGATCGTCATTCAGTACTTC. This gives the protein CATQPGQGIVIQYF.

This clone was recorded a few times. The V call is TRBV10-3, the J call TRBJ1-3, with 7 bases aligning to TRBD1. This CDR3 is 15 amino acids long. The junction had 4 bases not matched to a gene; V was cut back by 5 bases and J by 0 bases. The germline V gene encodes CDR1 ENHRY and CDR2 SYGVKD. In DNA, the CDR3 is TGTGCCATCAGTACAGGGGCCAGCTCTGGAAACACCATATATTTT. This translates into CAISTGASSGNTIYF.

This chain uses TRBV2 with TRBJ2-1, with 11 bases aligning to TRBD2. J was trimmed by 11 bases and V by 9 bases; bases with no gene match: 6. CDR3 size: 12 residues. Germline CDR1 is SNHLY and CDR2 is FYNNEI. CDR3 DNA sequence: TGTGCCAGTAGTCTAGCGGGGGGAAAGCAGTTCTTC. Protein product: CASSLAGGKQFF.

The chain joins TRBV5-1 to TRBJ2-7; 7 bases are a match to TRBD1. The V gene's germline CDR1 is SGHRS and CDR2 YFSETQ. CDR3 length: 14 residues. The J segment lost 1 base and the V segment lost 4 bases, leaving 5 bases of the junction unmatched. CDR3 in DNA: TGCGCCAGCAGCATTGACAGGGCTTCCTACGAGCAGTACTTC. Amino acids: CASSIDRASYEQYF.

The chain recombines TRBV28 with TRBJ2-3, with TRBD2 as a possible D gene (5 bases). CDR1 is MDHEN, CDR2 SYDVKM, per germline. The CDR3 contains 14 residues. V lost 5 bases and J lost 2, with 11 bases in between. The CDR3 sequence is CASSPGSTTDTQYF. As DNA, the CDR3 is TGTGCCAGCAGTCCGGGGAGCACCACAGATACGCAGTATTTT. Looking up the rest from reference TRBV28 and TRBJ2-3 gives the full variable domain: DVKVTQSSRYLVKRTGEKVFLECVQDMDHENMFWYRQDPGLGLRLIYFSYDVKMKEKGDIPEGYSVSREKKERFSLILESASTNQTSMYLCASSPGSTTDTQYFGPGTRLTVL.

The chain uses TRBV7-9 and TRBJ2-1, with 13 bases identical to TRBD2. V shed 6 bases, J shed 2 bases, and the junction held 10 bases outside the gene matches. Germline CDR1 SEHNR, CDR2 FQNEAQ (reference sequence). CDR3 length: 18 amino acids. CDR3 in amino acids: CASSLFGLAGVPYNEQFF. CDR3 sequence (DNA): TGTGCCAGCAGTCTTTTCGGACTAGCGGGAGTTCCCTACAATGAGCAGTTCTTC.

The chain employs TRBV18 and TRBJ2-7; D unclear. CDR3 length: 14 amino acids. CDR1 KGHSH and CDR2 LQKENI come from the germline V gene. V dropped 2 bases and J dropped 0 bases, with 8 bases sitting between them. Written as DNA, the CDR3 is TGTGCCAGCTCACCAGGGGTCAACTCCTACGAGCAGTACTTC. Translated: CASSPGVNSYEQYF.

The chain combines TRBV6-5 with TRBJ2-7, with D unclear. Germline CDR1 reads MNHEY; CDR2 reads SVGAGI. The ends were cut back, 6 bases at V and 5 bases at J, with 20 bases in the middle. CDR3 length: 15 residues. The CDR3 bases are TGTGCCAGCAGCCTCCAAATGGTAGCCCGCCACGAGCAGTACTTC. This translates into CASSLQMVARHEQYF.

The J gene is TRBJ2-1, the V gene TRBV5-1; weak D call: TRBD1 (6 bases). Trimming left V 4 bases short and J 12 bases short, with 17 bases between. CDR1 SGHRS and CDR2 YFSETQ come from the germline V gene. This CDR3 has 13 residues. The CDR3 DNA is TGCGCCAGCAGCCGGGACACCCCATCGGGGCAGTTCTTC. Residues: CASSRDTPSGQFF. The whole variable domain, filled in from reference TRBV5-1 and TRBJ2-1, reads KAGVTQTPRYLIKTRGQQVTLSCSPISGHRSVSWYQQTPGQGLQFLFEYFSETQRNKGNFPGRFSGRQFSNSRSEMNVSTLELGDSALYLCASSRDTPSGQFFGPGTRLTVL.

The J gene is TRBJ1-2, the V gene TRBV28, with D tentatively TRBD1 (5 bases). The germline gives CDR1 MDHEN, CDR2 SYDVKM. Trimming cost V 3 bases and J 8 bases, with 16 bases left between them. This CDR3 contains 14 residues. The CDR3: CASSFSPQVYGYTF. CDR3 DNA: TGTGCCAGCAGTTTTAGTCCACAGGTATACGGCTACACCTTC.

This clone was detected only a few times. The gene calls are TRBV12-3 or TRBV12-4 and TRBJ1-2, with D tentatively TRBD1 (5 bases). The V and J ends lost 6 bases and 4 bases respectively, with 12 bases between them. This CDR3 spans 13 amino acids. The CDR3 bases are TGTGCCAGCAGACCAACAGGTGCCTATGGCTACACCTTC. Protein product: CASRPTGAYGYTF.

The CDR3 spells CASSNRGMNTEAFF. CDR3 sequence (DNA): TGTGCCAGCAGTAACAGGGGCATGAACACTGAAGCTTTCTTT. J is TRBJ1-1 and V is TRBV28; 7 bases agree with TRBD1. Germline V gene sequence: CDR1 MDHEN, CDR2 SYDVKM. The CDR3 covers 14 residues. Unmatched junction bases numbered 3, after V lost 5 bases and J lost 0 bases. Combining the CDR3 with reference TRBV28 and TRBJ1-1 gives the whole variable domain DVKVTQSSRYLVKRTGEKVFLECVQDMDHENMFWYRQDPGLGLRLIYFSYDVKMKEKGDIPEGYSVSREKKERFSLILESASTNQTSMYLCASSNRGMNTEAFFGQGTRLTVV.

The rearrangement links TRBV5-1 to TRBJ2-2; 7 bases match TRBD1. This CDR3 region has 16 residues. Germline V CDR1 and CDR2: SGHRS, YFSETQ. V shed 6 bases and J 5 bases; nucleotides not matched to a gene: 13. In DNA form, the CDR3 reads TGCGCCAGCATTGCCGCTCCGGGACAGCTGACCGGGGAGCTGTTTTTT. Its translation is CASIAAPGQLTGELFF.

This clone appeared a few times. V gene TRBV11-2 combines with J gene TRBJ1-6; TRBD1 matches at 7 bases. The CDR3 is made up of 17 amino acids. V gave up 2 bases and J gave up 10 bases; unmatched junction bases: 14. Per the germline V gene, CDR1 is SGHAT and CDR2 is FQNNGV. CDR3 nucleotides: TGTGCCAGCAGCTTACAAGGGGAACAGGGGCCGAGCTCACCCCTCCACTTT. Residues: CASSLQGEQGPSSPLHF. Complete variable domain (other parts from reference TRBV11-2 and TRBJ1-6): EAGVAQSPRYKIIEKRQSVAFWCNPISGHATLYWYQQILGQGPKLLIQFQNNGVVDDSQLPKDRFSAERLKGVDSTLKIQPAKLEDSAVYLCASSLQGEQGPSSPLHFGNGTRLTVT.

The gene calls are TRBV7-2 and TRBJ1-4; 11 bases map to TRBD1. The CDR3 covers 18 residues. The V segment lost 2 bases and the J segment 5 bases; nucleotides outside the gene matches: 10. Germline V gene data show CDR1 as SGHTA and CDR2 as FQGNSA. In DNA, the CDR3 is TGTGCCAGCAGCTTACGGACAGGGGGCGGCGTGAAGAATGAAAAACTGTTTTTT. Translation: CASSLRTGGGVKNEKLFF.

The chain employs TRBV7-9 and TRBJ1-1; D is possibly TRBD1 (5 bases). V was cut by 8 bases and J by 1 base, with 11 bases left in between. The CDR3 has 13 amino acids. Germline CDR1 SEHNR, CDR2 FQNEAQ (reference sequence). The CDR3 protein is CASGGGANTEAFF. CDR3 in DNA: TGTGCCAGCGGCGGGGGTGCGAACACTGAAGCTTTCTTT. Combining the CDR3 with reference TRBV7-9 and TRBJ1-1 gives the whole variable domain DTGVSQNPRHKITKRGQNVTFRCDPISEHNRLYWYRQTLGQGPEFLTYFQNEAQLEKSRLLSDRFSAERPKGSFSTLEIQRTEQGDSAMYLCASGGGANTEAFFGQGTRLTVV.